These T cell receptor beta chains were read from a single sample in a study of blood T cell repertoires in COVID-19. Profiling relied on immunoSEQ multiplex PCR, and the TCRdb table lists in-frame clones only, not all of them. The repertoire includes fewer than 400,000 clones, approximately 90% of them detected once, and 10% sits in the top ten. Material: PBMCs or T cells enriched from blood (not recorded which). Every receptor here comes from a woman in her 50s who had recovered from COVID-19. The CDR3 runs from the conserved cysteine through the conserved F or W. D genes are given only for firm matches. Clone sizes are given selectively: once, few, many, or a class where the clone is expanded.

TGTGCCAGCAGCGTAGCTCCAGGGGGCCGAGAGACCCAGTACTTC	CASSVAPGGRETQYF	TRBV9	TRBD1	-	TRBJ2-5
TGTGCCAGCAGTATGGAAGGACAGATGAACACCGGGGAGCTGTTTTTT	CASSMEGQMNTGELFF	TRBV4-2	-	-	TRBJ2-2
TGTGCCAGCAGTGATCTACGGGTGGGCACTGAAGCTTTCTTT	CASSDLRVGTEAFF	TRBV6-1	-	-	TRBJ1-1
TGTGCCAGCAGCCTATCCGGGTTAGGAAACACCATATATTTT	CASSLSGLGNTIYF	TRBV5-6	-	-	TRBJ1-3
TGTGCCTGGAGTAAGGGACTACCGTACTCTGGAAACACCATATATTTT	CAWSKGLPYSGNTIYF	TRBV30	-	few	TRBJ1-3
TGTGCCACCAGTGATTACGGGGTTAAGGACCACGAGCAGTACTTC	CATSDYGVKDHEQYF	TRBV24-1	-	many	TRBJ2-7
TGCGCCAGCAGCCAAAGACAGGGGTTGGACGAGCAGTACTTC	CASSQRQGLDEQYF	TRBV5-1	TRBD1	-	TRBJ2-7
TGTGCCAGCAGCTCTCACAGGGATTGGGGCACCTTC	CASSSHRDWGTF	TRBV3-1/TRBV3-2	-	-	TRBJ1-2
TGTGCCAGCAGCCCCCGGGGACAGAATGAAAAACTGTTTTTT	CASSPRGQNEKLFF	TRBV7-2	TRBD1	few	TRBJ1-4
TGTGCCAGCAGCCAATCAGGACAGCGAGTTGCAAACACCATATATTTT	CASSQSGQRVANTIYF	TRBV16	-	-	TRBJ1-3
TGTGCCAGCATAACAGGGTCGGGCACCGGGGAGCTGTTTTTT	CASITGSGTGELFF	TRBV2	-	-	TRBJ2-2
TGCGCCAGCAGCATGGGACTAGCGGGCAACAATGAGCAGTTCTTC	CASSMGLAGNNEQFF	TRBV5-1	TRBD2	-	TRBJ2-1
TGTGCCAGCAGCGAAAGCGGGGGGGCCTACAATGAGCAGTTCTTC	CASSESGGAYNEQFF	TRBV9	TRBD2	-	TRBJ2-1
TGTGCCAGCAGTTACAGGAACACTGAAGCTTTCTTT	CASSYRNTEAFF	TRBV2	-	-	TRBJ1-1
TGCGCCAGCAGCGATTCAGGGGTGACCTACGAGCAGTACTTC	CASSDSGVTYEQYF	TRBV5-1	-	-	TRBJ2-7
TGTGCCAGCAGCCAAGGCCTCAGGGGCTCCGGAAACACCATATATTTT	CASSQGLRGSGNTIYF	TRBV3-1/TRBV3-2	-	-	TRBJ1-3
TGTGCCAGCAGCTTCAGGGGTCCTGACTCCTATAATTCACCCCTCCACTTT	CASSFRGPDSYNSPLHF	TRBV7-2	-	-	TRBJ1-6
TGTGCCAGCAGTGTCCGCCAGGGAGGTACTGAAGCTTTCTTT	CASSVRQGGTEAFF	TRBV2	-	-	TRBJ1-1
TGTGCCAGTAGGGTCACTACGGCGCCGGGCACTGAAGCTTTCTTT	CASRVTTAPGTEAFF	TRBV19	-	once	TRBJ1-1
TGCGCCAGCAGCTTGGCCGGGCAGGGGGCTGTCGGCTACACCTTC	CASSLAGQGAVGYTF	TRBV5-1	TRBD1	-	TRBJ1-2
TGCGCCAGCAACAAATGCGGACAGGGTAACGAGACCCAGTACTTC	CASNKCGQGNETQYF	TRBV10-1	TRBD1	-	TRBJ2-5
TGTGCCAGTAGTATCAACGGGGGGACCACCGGGGAGCTGTTTTTT	CASSINGGTTGELFF	TRBV19	TRBD2	-	TRBJ2-2
TGTGCCCTTAGACGGGAGGGATTTTGGGCTAATGAAAAACTGTTTTTT	CALRREGFWANEKLFF	TRBV30	-	-	TRBJ1-4
TGCGCCAGCGGATCCCCTGGGGGGGCGGGAGAGCAGTACTTC	CASGSPGGAGEQYF	TRBV5-1	-	-	TRBJ2-7
TGTGCCAGCAGTTACCAGGGGACCTCTGGAGTCCGTGGCTACACCTTC	CASSYQGTSGVRGYTF	TRBV6-5	-	-	TRBJ1-2
TGTGCCAGCAGCTTAGGGACAGACTATGGCTACACCTTC	CASSLGTDYGYTF	TRBV7-8	-	-	TRBJ1-2
TGTGCCAGCAGTTTACAGGAAAACTATGGCTACACCTTC	CASSLQENYGYTF	TRBV28	-	-	TRBJ1-2
TGTGCCAGCAGTCCACAGGGGGCTAGGAACATTCAGTACTTC	CASSPQGARNIQYF	TRBV2	TRBD1	-	TRBJ2-4
TGTGCCAGCAGTTTTCTGACAGGTAGCCTCTATGGCTACACCTTC	CASSFLTGSLYGYTF	TRBV6-5	-	-	TRBJ1-2
TGTGCCAGCAGGCAGGGGGCCTCCTACGAGCAGTACTTC	CASRQGASYEQYF	TRBV11-2	TRBD1	-	TRBJ2-7
TGTGCCAGCAGCTTAAACACTGAAGCTTTCTTT	CASSLNTEAFF	TRBV3-1/TRBV3-2	-	-	TRBJ1-1
TGTGCCAGCAGCTTAGTTATTACATCCTCTGGAAACACCATATATTTT	CASSLVITSSGNTIYF	TRBV7-9	-	-	TRBJ1-3
TGTGCCAGTAGTAGTCCGGGACAGGGGAATGAAAAACTGTTTTTT	CASSSPGQGNEKLFF	TRBV19	TRBD1	few	TRBJ1-4
TGCGCCAGCAGCCAGCAGCGGGGGGGCTCCTACAATGAGCAGTTCTTC	CASSQQRGGSYNEQFF	TRBV4-1	TRBD2	-	TRBJ2-1
TGTGCCAGCAGCCAAACTTTAGAAGAGACCCAGTACTTC	CASSQTLEETQYF	TRBV3-1/TRBV3-2	-	once	TRBJ2-5
TGTGCCAGCAGCCAGGGACAGGGGTACTATGGCTACACCTTC	CASSQGQGYYGYTF	TRBV7-2	TRBD1	-	TRBJ1-2
TGTGCCGAAGGGGACAGGGGAATGAGTTATCAGTTCTTC	CAEGDRGMSYQFF	TRBV28	TRBD1	-	TRBJ2-1
TGCAGCGTTGAGATGCAGATGAACACTGAAGCTTTCTTT	CSVEMQMNTEAFF	TRBV29-1	-	-	TRBJ1-1
TGTGCCAGCAGCAATACAGGGACGGGGAGTTCGGAGCAGTACTTC	CASSNTGTGSSEQYF	TRBV5-4	-	-	TRBJ2-7
TGTGCCAGCAGCGAGCCGGGACTTACCTACGAGCAGTACTTC	CASSEPGLTYEQYF	TRBV28	-	-	TRBJ2-7
TGTGCCAGCCTGAGGTTGCGGGGTGGCAATGAGCAGTTCTTC	CASLRLRGGNEQFF	TRBV28	-	-	TRBJ2-1
TGTGCCAGCTTGGACAGGGTGGGGACTGAAGCTTTCTTT	CASLDRVGTEAFF	TRBV2	TRBD1	-	TRBJ1-1
TGCGCCAGCAGCTTACAGGGTGAAAATCAGCCCCAGCATTTT	CASSLQGENQPQHF	TRBV5-1	-	few	TRBJ1-5
TGTGCCACCAGTGATACGCGGACTAGTGGCGAGCAGTACTTC	CATSDTRTSGEQYF	TRBV24-1	TRBD2	once	TRBJ2-7
TGTGCCATCAGTGAGTCGTTAGCCGGGGGGCCTTCGTACGAGCAGTACTTC	CAISESLAGGPSYEQYF	TRBV10-3	-	-	TRBJ2-7
TGCAGTGCTAGTTCTCCGTCGAACACTGAAGCTTTCTTT	CSASSPSNTEAFF	TRBV20-1	-	few	TRBJ1-1
TGTGCCAGCAGCTTGGACGGGGTGAGCAATCAGCCCCAGCATTTT	CASSLDGVSNQPQHF	TRBV5-5	-	-	TRBJ1-5
TGTGCCAGCAGCTCCGCAGGACTGTCGGTTGGTGAAGCTTTCTTT	CASSSAGLSVGEAFF	TRBV7-8	-	-	TRBJ1-1
TGCGCCAGCAGCCATACTGAGAGCTCCTATAATTCACCCCTCCACTTT	CASSHTESSYNSPLHF	TRBV5-1	-	-	TRBJ1-6
TGTGCCAGCAGTTTCGCGGGCACTGAAGCTTTCTTT	CASSFAGTEAFF	TRBV27	-	-	TRBJ1-1
TGTGCCACTAAACCCCCGACAGGGCTAGGCTACACCTTC	CATKPPTGLGYTF	TRBV19	TRBD1	-	TRBJ1-2